These 21 T cell receptor beta chains were sequenced from one sample in a study of cytomegalovirus exposure and HLA in healthy donors. Sequenced by immunoSEQ multiplex PCR; TCRdb stores in-frame clones only, minus some. The sample includes some 140,000 clones, approximately 87% of them seen just once. Sequencing was performed on PBMCs. The receptors were sampled from a man younger than 35 in good health and CMV-seronegative.

This clone was observed many times. The chain carries TRBV27 and TRBJ2-7; D is perhaps TRBD2 (6 bases). This CDR3 is built from 15 residues. V lost 5 bases, J lost 1 base, and 15 bases lay in between. CDR1 is MNHEY, CDR2 SMNVEV, per germline (reference sequence). CDR3 sequence (DNA): TGTGCCAGCAGTCTTGGGTTTGGACTATCCTACGAGCAGTACTTC. This translates into CASSLGFGLSYEQYF.

The chain recombines TRBV7-2 with TRBJ2-7; 10 bases fit TRBD2. V was clipped by 5 bases and J by 4 bases; unmatched bases: 17. Germline CDR1 reads SGHTA; CDR2 reads FQGNSA. This CDR3 has 18 amino acids. CDR3 in DNA: TGTGCCAGCAGCCCAGCCCTGGCTAGCGGGAGAGGGGCTTACGAGCAGTACTTC. The encoded protein is CASSPALASGRGAYEQYF.

This chain joins TRBV2 and TRBJ2-3; TRBD1 agrees at 8 bases. The CDR3 covers 13 residues. CDR1 is SNHLY, CDR2 FYNNEI, per germline. V was pared by 8 bases and J by 5 bases, with 6 bases of the junction left unmatched. CDR3 residues: CASQDRALDTQYF. CDR3 nucleotides: TGTGCCAGCCAGGACAGGGCGTTAGATACGCAGTATTTT.

This chain joins TRBV2 and TRBJ1-4; 9 bases are shared with TRBD1. The CDR3 runs 16 residues. CDR1 is SNHLY, CDR2 FYNNEI, per germline. The J segment lost 9 bases and the V segment lost 6 bases, leaving 14 bases of the junction unmatched. The CDR3 coding sequence is TGTGCCAGCAGCAAAAATCCGGGACAGGGCATGAAAAAACTGTTTTTT. Its protein is CASSKNPGQGMKKLFF. Filled out from reference TRBV2 and TRBJ1-4, the complete variable domain reads EPEVTQTPSHQVTQMGQEVILRCVPISNHLYFYWYRQILGQKVEFLVSFYNNEISEKSEIFDDQFSVERPDGSNFTLKIRSTKLEDSAMYFCASSKNPGQGMKKLFFGSGTQLSVL.

This chain connects TRBV5-4 to TRBJ2-2; D is unresolved. The CDR3 runs 14 residues. Germline-derived CDR1 and CDR2 are SGHNT and YYREEE (reference sequence). The V and J ends lost 4 bases and 4 bases respectively, with 11 bases between them. The CDR3 region has the DNA TGTGCCAGCAGCGTCGACATACTCACCGGGGAGCTGTTTTTT. This codes for CASSVDILTGELFF.

The genes are TRBV7-2 and TRBJ1-2; D is undetermined. The V gene lost 4 bases and the J gene lost 8 bases, with 8 bases spanning the gap. This CDR3 has 11 amino acids. CDR1 SGHTA and CDR2 FQGNSA come from the germline V gene. The CDR3 nucleotides are TGTGCCAGCAGCTCCCGTGAGGGCTACACCTTC. This encodes CASSSREGYTF.

V gene TRBV7-8 combines with J gene TRBJ2-1; possible D gene TRBD2, 6 bases. Germline assignment: CDR1 SGHVS and CDR2 FQNEAQ. The V and J ends lost 5 bases and 8 bases respectively, with 16 bases between them. The CDR3 spans 14 residues. CDR3 sequence (DNA): TGTGCCAGCAGCCAAGGTGGAGGGTGGGATGAGCAGTTCTTC. Protein: CASSQGGGWDEQFF.

The chain employs TRBV9 and TRBJ2-7, with TRBD1 matching 10 bases. The CDR3 length is 14 residues. J gave up 3 bases and V 4 bases, and 4 bases lay outside the gene matches. Germline lookup yields CDR1 SGDLS and CDR2 YYNGEE. The CDR3 sequence: CASSLRDRGYEQYF. The CDR3 nucleotides are TGTGCCAGCAGCCTCCGGGACAGGGGCTACGAGCAGTACTTC.

The chain recombines TRBV6-4 with TRBJ2-1, with TRBD1 matching 10 bases. CDR3 length: 15 amino acids. Trimming at V came to 2 bases and at J to 6 bases, leaving 4 bases not matched to a gene. Germline V gene sequence: CDR1 MRHNA, CDR2 SNTAGT. CDR3 protein: CASSDGTGAPNEQFF. The CDR3 bases are TGTGCCAGCAGTGACGGGACAGGGGCCCCCAATGAGCAGTTCTTC.

This chain uses TRBV27 with TRBJ1-1, with D unclear. The CDR3 has 13 residues. The V gene's germline CDR1 is MNHEY and CDR2 SMNVEV (reference sequence). Trimming removed 6 bases from V and 1 base from J, with 9 bases in between. CDR3 sequence reads: CASSTQRNTEAFF. Written as DNA, the CDR3 is TGTGCCAGCAGCACACAGAGGAACACTGAAGCTTTCTTT.

V gene TRBV15 combines with J gene TRBJ2-5; D possibly corresponds to TRBD2 (6 bases). V lost 6 bases and J 5 bases, leaving 19 bases between the germline ends. The CDR3 covers 15 residues. Germline CDR1 and CDR2: LNHNV and YYDKDF (reference sequence). The CDR3, as DNA: TGTGCCACCAGGCGGGACCCCGACGGTCCCGAGACCCAGTACTTC. Translation: CATRRDPDGPETQYF.

The chain carries TRBV6-6 and TRBJ1-1; a possible D gene is TRBD1 (5 bases). The CDR3 runs to 12 residues. Germline values: CDR1 MNHNY, CDR2 SVGAGI (reference sequence). V was pared by 5 bases and J by 6 bases, with 10 bases between. CDR3 protein: CASSIGHAEAFF. The CDR3, as DNA: TGTGCCAGCAGTATTGGACATGCTGAAGCTTTCTTT.

The V gene is TRBV9, the J gene TRBJ2-3; possible D gene TRBD2, 5 bases. CDR3 length: 15 amino acids. Germline CDR1 SGDLS, CDR2 YYNGEE. V lost 4 bases and J lost 1, with 13 bases in between. The CDR3 loop is CASSPRVEGTDTQYF. In DNA, the CDR3 is TGTGCCAGCAGCCCGAGAGTGGAGGGCACAGATACGCAGTATTTT. Full variable domain (outside the CDR3, taken from reference TRBV9 and TRBJ2-3): DSGVTQTPKHLITATGQRVTLRCSPRSGDLSVYWYQQSLDQGLQFLIQYYNGEERAKGNILERFSAQQFPDLHSELNLSSLELGDSALYFCASSPRVEGTDTQYFGPGTRLTVL.

J is TRBJ1-2 and V is TRBV27; possibly TRBD1 for D (5 bases). Germline-derived CDR1 and CDR2 are MNHEY and SMNVEV (reference sequence). The CDR3 runs to 16 residues. Trimming pared 5 bases from V and 4 bases from J, leaving 20 bases between. The CDR3 protein is CASSPSAGLLRYGYTF. Here the CDR3 DNA reads TGTGCCAGCAGTCCTTCTGCAGGGTTACTCCGCTATGGCTACACCTTC.

In regard to this clone: The identical CDR3 is also encoded by other nucleotide sequences in the sample. CDR3 nucleotide sequence: TGTGCCAGCAGCTTCGGGACAGGATCCTACGAGCAGTACTTC. Amino acid sequence: CASSFGTGSYEQYF. The chain links TRBV5-6 to TRBJ2-7; the match to TRBD1 covers 8 bases. With 2 bases clipped from V and 1 base from J, the junction kept 2 bases outside the gene matches. CDR1 and CDR2 from the germline V gene are SGHDT and YYEEEE. This CDR3 region has 14 residues.

The chain employs TRBV11-2 and TRBJ1-3; perhaps TRBD1 as D (5 bases). Germline V gene sequence: CDR1 SGHAT, CDR2 FQNNGV. CDR3 length: 12 residues. V lost 4 bases, J lost 4 bases, and 5 bases lay in between. Written as DNA, the CDR3 is TGTGCCAGCAGCTGGACAGGAAACACCATATATTTT. Its translation is CASSWTGNTIYF.

The chain links TRBV6-6 to TRBJ2-1; 7 bases line up with TRBD2. Germline assignment: CDR1 MNHNY and CDR2 SVGAGI (reference sequence). The CDR3 covers 14 residues. The junction had 7 bases not matched to a gene; V was cut back by 6 bases and J by 5 bases. Here the CDR3 DNA reads TGTGCCAGCAGGGGGCGGGAGACGGACAATGAGCAGTTCTTC. Its translation is CASRGRETDNEQFF.

The chain has TRBV10-3 and TRBJ2-1, with TRBD1 identical over 8 bases. Trimming took 6 bases from V and 1 from J; bases not matched to a gene: 5. This CDR3 spans 15 amino acids. Germline CDR1 is ENHRY and CDR2 is SYGVKD. CDR3: CAISDRGLSYNEQFF. CDR3 sequence (DNA): TGTGCCATCAGCGACAGGGGCCTTTCCTACAATGAGCAGTTCTTC.

This clone was counted a single time. The V call is TRBV12-5, the J call TRBJ2-5; TRBD2 agrees at 7 bases. Germline-derived CDR1 and CDR2 are LGHNT and FRNRAP. J gave up 5 bases and V 2 bases, and 8 bases lay outside the gene matches. The CDR3 runs 15 residues. CDR3 in DNA: TGTGCTAGTGGTTTGCCAACCGGGGGGTATGAGACCCAGTACTTC. It encodes CASGLPTGGYETQYF.

V usage is TRBV19 and J usage is TRBJ2-5; 7 bases align to TRBD1. This CDR3 region has 14 residues. J was trimmed by 1 base and V by 4 bases; bases with no gene match: 3. The germline V gene encodes CDR1 LNHDA and CDR2 SQIVND (reference sequence). CDR3 protein: CASSTDRVQETQYF. As DNA, the CDR3 is TGTGCCAGTAGTACAGACAGGGTCCAAGAGACCCAGTACTTC.

The rearrangement joins TRBV5-1 to TRBJ2-3, with D possibly matching TRBD2 (5 bases). V dropped 4 bases and J dropped 5 bases, with 8 bases sitting between them. Germline loops: CDR1 SGHRS, CDR2 YFSETQ. The CDR3 has 12 amino acids. CDR3 DNA sequence: TGCGCCAGCAGCCCACGGGGAGATACGCAGTATTTT. This codes for CASSPRGDTQYF.